This T cell receptor beta chain is drawn from a study of T cell repertoires in cytomegalovirus infection. Study at large: An indication of both CMV infection and matching HLA type came from public TCR beta signatures.

TCRdb re-analysed the reads in MiXCR, keeping a single row per CDR3 protein. The sample lists roughly 220,000 distinct CDR3 sequences, about 40% occurring once. On this clonotype itself: As yet, its antigen is unknown.

The sequence came from a human donor in good health (CMV status not recorded). Some clones in this sample may be carry-over from other donors' samples. This specimen consisted of CD8+ T cells from cultured PBMCs, obtained from culture after CMV antigen stimulation.

In DNA, the CDR3 is TGTGCCAGCAGCGCCTCAGGGATCACTAATGAAAAACTGTTTTTT. Amino acids: CASSASGITNEKLFF. The chain combines TRBV7-6 with TRBJ1-4, with a possible D match to TRBD1 (5 bases). This CDR3 has 15 amino acids. Looked up from germline, CDR1 is SGHVS and CDR2 is FNYEAQ. V was shortened by 5 bases and J by 2 bases, with 12 bases between the two germline ends.